This entry concerns a single T cell receptor (beta chain). Its antigen is still unknown. No much larger clone is present one base from it, and per-base qualities are unavailable. This sample stems from a study of cytomegalovirus exposure and HLA in healthy donors (TCRdb year 2017). For the study in its entirety: In an earlier analysis of 587 of the donors, 276 Gb of sequence data and 95 million to 130 million unique TCR beta sequences from 150 million to 200 million T cells were reported. Roughly 300 gigabases of sequencing data and 70 million to 95 million unique TCR sequences made up an early release that covered 500 to 650 HLA-typed donors. Of the roughly 400 genotyped donors, approximately 82% fell in the genetic ancestry cluster associated with self-reported Caucasian donors. The aim of the study was to test whether cataloging public T cell receptors could identify signatures of past pathogen exposure. The study profiled the T cell repertoires of around 700 subjects by immunosequencing and related them to cytomegalovirus serostatus. Besides the first cohort of 550 to 750 subjects, a separate validation cohort made up of 95 to 150 different subjects was used. To predict cytomegalovirus infection status, the study combined high-throughput TCR immunosequencing, statistical association of individual TCRs with disease status, and machine learning. To study patterns of TCR occurrence, a later analysis re-analyzed previously published TCR beta repertoires from 500 to 850 donors and added high-resolution HLA genotyping. The later analysis used no new phenotypic data to find candidate immune exposures, relying instead on TCR beta sequences and their occurrence across donors. In an earlier analysis of 587 of the donors, high-throughput TCR beta sequencing was used to judge whether each TCR beta V gene segment behaved as functional or pseudogenic. Donor age, sex, ethnicity and CMV serostatus were compiled alongside the repertoire data. A later genetic analysis used genome-wide SNP genotypes for about three fifths of the roughly 700 donors, treating that subset as a discovery cohort. All discovery cohort repertoires had been generated on a single sequencing platform. HLA typing included class I and class II loci at four-digit resolution. The number of typed donors differed by locus: 629-630 for A, B, C, DRB1 and DQB1; approximately 520 for DQA1; 606 for DPA1; and roughly 450 for DPB1. Several DR-DQ haplotypes were treated as single units for association and clustering because of strong linkage in the cohort. Across some 400 genotyped donors of the cohort, an average of roughly 200,000 unique TCR beta nucleotide sequences per donor were sequenced, and 15% to 20% of those sequences were non-productive.

The cohort comprised 666 healthy bone marrow donors. Cohort members were all nominally healthy when sampled, although unrecorded immune exposures were likely present. The donor tested CMV seronegative and was one of the 352 seronegative cohort members. Each donor provided a peripheral blood sample, and peripheral blood mononuclear cells were used for TCR beta sequencing. Genomic DNA extraction from the blood cell samples was performed with the Qiagen DNeasy Blood Extraction Kit. Library preparation employed the immunoSEQ multiplex PCR assay. For the multiplex PCR, a mixture combining 60 forward primers for TCR Vbeta segments and 13 reverse primers for TCR Jbeta segments was used. The CDR3 region of rearranged TCR beta genes was amplified from genomic DNA by a multiplex PCR assay. Amplified TCR beta libraries were sequenced as 87-base-pair reads on the Illumina HiSeq System. Concerning the study's data processing: A later analysis tallied 75 million to 95 million unique TCR beta chains across the roughly 610 repertoires, and approximately 11 million of those chains were shared by two or more donors. Raw reads were error-corrected and collapsed into unique sequences by a nearest-neighbor algorithm in which closely related sequences were merged to remove PCR and sequencing errors. To assign V, D and J gene segments, CDR3 sequences were aligned to IMGT reference sequences. For a sequence to be retained, a match of at least six nucleotides was required to both a V gene segment and a J gene segment. A rearrangement was called productive if the CDR3 had no stop codons and remained in frame with V and J, and every other rearrangement was called non-productive. CDR3 was defined by IMGT convention, running from the second conserved V-encoded cysteine to the conserved J-encoded phenylalanine. The earlier analysis of 550 to 650 of the donors excluded any sequence lacking an unambiguous match to a single V gene segment. An earlier analysis of just under 600 of the donors called V segments functional above 56.7% productive rearrangements and segregating when the between-donor standard deviation exceeded 5%. A statistical classification framework was built to diagnose cytomegalovirus status from the catalog of TCR beta chain sequences. A later analysis assigned V and J genes by comparing TCR nucleotide sequences with IMGT/GENE-DB human TR gene sequences. A later analysis assigned CDR3 sequences and most-parsimonious VDJ recombination scenarios with the TCRdist pipeline. In a later analysis, each TCR beta chain was defined by its CDR3 amino acid sequence together with its V-gene family, and reads without a unique V-gene family were excluded. As a way to deal with suspected cross-contamination and a sequencing artifact, a later analysis dropped approximately 570 nucleotide sequences that were highly shared and had low generation probability. A later analysis calculated a clonal expansion index for each public chain from normalized within-repertoire ranks of inferred template counts. Generation probabilities in a later analysis came from a VDJ recombination model fitted to out-of-frame rearrangements, and those results were checked against IGoR. A later analysis scored TCR-TCR, TCR-HLA and TCR-CMV co-occurrence with hypergeometric tests, applying a repertoire-size bias correction to TCR pairs. False discovery rates were estimated in a later analysis by permuting HLA or CMV assignments 20 times. In a later analysis, co-occurring TCRs were grouped with DBSCAN, and TCRdist sequence similarity was added when clustering was performed within HLA-allele-positive subsets. For co-occurrence clustering, repertoires with fewer than 30,000 or more than 120,000 public chains were excluded, along with several repertoires with anomalous nucleotide sharing. As stored in TCRdb, this immuneACCESS dataset retains in-frame rearrangements with V and J assigned. A fraction of the clones does not appear; measured against another copy, unresolved V genes explain less than half of the discrepancy, and the remainder lacks a known reason. The V and J calls and clone size were taken over from that table, and D and trimming were inferred from the DNA. Recorded for this sample are under 200,000 clones; approximately 71% of them occurred a single time. The top ten constitute over 1.2% of the sample.

Overall study outcomes, separate from this receptor: In a later analysis, around 15,000 TCR beta sequences were associated with specific HLA alleles at a false discovery rate of 0.05. Because HLA typing was unavailable for some donors at each locus, only the typed subset was used in association tests. The cohort was sequenced for TCR beta chains only, and without alpha or paired-chain data the features that could be detected were limited. The authors suggested that the approach could potentially be generalized to other disease states and immunological phenotypes. V-gene and J-gene trimming of TCR beta chains was associated with a missense DCLRE1C variant in a later genetic analysis, and the association was replicated in an independent cohort. The study listed 164 TCR beta chains as associated with cytomegalovirus. In a later analysis, the rate of TCR association differed among HLA loci, with DRB1 alleles having the most associated TCRs and HLA-C alleles having the fewest. The classifier was reported to diagnose cytomegalovirus status with high specificity and sensitivity in both the original cohort and the validation cohort. For the cohort, immune exposure information was limited to CMV serostatus. While some public TCRs were present in many individuals, most TCR sequences turned up only very rarely across donors. In vitro tests confirmed that a few of the cytomegalovirus-associated TCR beta chains recognize cytomegalovirus antigens. Strong co-occurrence of HLA alleles, especially DR and DQ, made assigning TCR associations to individual alleles difficult. A cluster of highly shared sequence variants was judged likely to represent a technical artifact of the sequencing pipeline. In a later analysis, HLA-associated TCR beta chains showed more clonal expansion and lower generation probabilities than non-associated chains that were equally common. Presence/absence analyses assumed roughly uniform sequencing depth across donors, an assumption that may not hold. Broadly in line with IMGT annotations, most TCR beta V segments showed up in productive rearrangements about 87% or about 30% of the time in an earlier analysis of 587 of the donors. A later analysis reported that several top co-occurrence clusters appeared linked to parvovirus B19, influenza, CMV and Epstein-Barr virus. A later genetic analysis reported fewer N-insertions in productive TCRs among donors in an Asian-associated ancestry cluster than the roughly 700-donor mean. Correlated functional status among segregating V segments might be attributable to linkage disequilibrium, but an unknown experimental factor could not be ruled out. About 17 rarely observed V segments, including chromosome 9 orphons, were excluded from the earlier analysis of a few hundred of the donors because counts were too low. Most CMV-associated TCR beta chains appeared to be HLA-restricted in a later analysis, and the HLA associations seemed to be driven largely by CMV exposure. A further reported finding was that TCR beta sequences accurately predicted the HLA-A and HLA-B alleles for most subjects in the first cohort.

The sequence came from a man aged 50 to 60 in good health and CMV-seronegative. Sequenced material: PBMCs.

The CDR3 is CASHYQTGANEQYF. Here is the DNA: TGCGCCAGCCACTACCAGACAGGGGCGAACGAGCAGTACTTC. The receptor chain draws on TRBV5-1 and TRBJ2-7, with 8 bases in between that match TRBD1. From the cysteine through the phenylalanine, the CDR3 covers 14 amino acids. The kept DNA is CDR3 alone, 42 bases in frame from the first base. Trimming removed 7 bases from V and 5 bases from J; the gene matches leave 11 bases unexplained. CDR1 and CDR2 (SGHRS, YFSETQ) derive from the germline V gene.